This T cell receptor (beta chain) is from a study of blood T cell repertoires in COVID-19. About the study: Acute-phase and convalescent COVID-19 samples originated in the United States, Italy and Spain. Sources were T cells, B-cell-depleted T cells, or PBMCs; the material itself was cDNA or gDNA.

The germline V and J ends were trimmed by 5 bases and 3 bases, with 17 bases remaining between them. Looked up from germline, CDR1 is MDHEN and CDR2 is SYDVKM. This CDR3 has 15 amino acids. Produced via immunoSEQ multiplex PCR; TCRdb's table is partial and in-frame only. The sample records roughly 180,000 clones, around 83% being singletons. Allocation to cohorts depended on clinical history reported by the participants. The chain is built from TRBV28 and TRBJ2-7, with D unresolved. Sequencing was performed on PBMCs or T cells enriched from blood (not recorded which). The source of this sequence is a man in his forties who had recovered from COVID-19. CDR3 loop: CASSEARGSLYEQYF. The CDR3 DNA reads TGTGCCAGCAGTGAAGCACGCGGCAGCCTCTACGAGCAGTACTTC.